The following is a TCR beta chain sequence with its context. This record comes from a study of blood T cell repertoires in COVID-19. Study details: PBMCs, B-cell-depleted T cells, or T cells provided the cDNA or gDNA that made up the material.

Germline-derived CDR1 and CDR2 are LGHDT and YNNKEL (reference sequence). The CDR3 loop spans 13 amino acids. V lost 6 bases to trimming and J lost 5 bases, with 13 bases between them. The authors' processing: Reference gene primer amplification gave estimated nucleated cell counts. Method: immunoSEQ multiplex PCR; TCRdb's copy keeps in-frame clones and lacks some. The DNA was the basis for D and trimming; V, J and clone size are from that table. This table holds some 96,000 clones, about nine tenths found once. The chain employs TRBV3-1 (or the pseudogene TRBV3-2) and TRBJ1-1; D is ambiguous. This TCR was recovered from a man aged 50-60 years with acute or convalescent COVID-19. The source material was peripheral blood. In nucleotides, the CDR3 is TGTGCCAGCAGAAAGAGGTCTGGGACTGAAGCTTTCTTT. It translates to CASRKRSGTEAFF.